This passage covers 20 T cell receptor beta chains from one sample sequenced in a study of CD8+CD57+ T cells in acquired aplastic anemia. CDR3 and TCR beta VDJ profiling relied on a genomic DNA template. TCRdb used MiXCR to reprocess the reads, holding one entry per CDR3 protein. The sample has under 200,000 distinct CDR3 sequences, about three fifths seen once. Sequencing input: sorted CD4+, CD8+, or CD8+CD57+ T cells (not recorded which) from PBMCs. The receptors were sampled from a human donor in good health.

This rearrangement joins TRBV5-1 to TRBJ1-6, with D perhaps matching TRBD1 (5 bases). The CDR3 sequence is 15 residues long. CDR1 and CDR2 from the germline V gene are SGHRS and YFSETQ. V was trimmed by 0 bases and J by 7 bases, leaving 11 bases between them. CDR3 DNA: TGCGCCAGCAGCTTGGCACCCCAGGGAAATTCACCCCTCCACTTT. Amino acid sequence: CASSLAPQGNSPLHF.

The CDR3 DNA follows: TGTGCCAGCAGCTTAGCAGGGGTAGGCACCGGGGAGCTGTTTTTT. Translating gives CASSLAGVGTGELFF. The V gene is TRBV7-2, the J gene TRBJ2-2, with TRBD1 as a possible D gene (5 bases). Germline V CDR1 and CDR2: SGHTA, FQGNSA. The CDR3 has 15 amino acids. The ends were cut back, 0 bases at V and 4 bases at J, with 9 bases in the middle.

The chain combines TRBV20-1 with TRBJ1-1, with D perhaps matching TRBD1 (5 bases). V was shortened by 5 bases and J by 3 bases, with 13 bases between the two germline ends. Germline CDR1 and CDR2: DFQATT and SNEGSKA (reference sequence). This CDR3 has 13 residues. The CDR3 loop reads CSASPGTDTEAFF. The CDR3 nucleotides read TGCAGTGCTTCTCCCGGGACTGACACTGAAGCTTTCTTT.

The V gene is TRBV2, the J gene TRBJ1-6; D uncertain. There are 14 residues in the CDR3. V lost 6 bases and J 10 bases, leaving 16 bases between the germline ends. Germline values: CDR1 SNHLY, CDR2 FYNNEI. The CDR3: CASRAGPLESPLHF. The CDR3 nucleotides read TGTGCCAGCAGGGCGGGCCCCTTAGAGTCACCCCTCCACTTT.

In regard to this clonotype: The germline gene is not matched at one end of the junction; a read error may be the cause. The V and J genes are TRBV2 and TRBJ1-4, with 10 bases fitting TRBD1. CDR1 is SNHLY, CDR2 FYNNEI, per germline. The CDR3 extends over 13 amino acids. CDR3 sequence reads: CATSGDRGEKLFF. CDR3 DNA: TGTGCCACCAGTGGGGACAGGGGTGAAAAACTGTTTTTT.

The genes are TRBV7-9 and TRBJ2-1; no clear D gene. Per the germline V gene, CDR1 is SEHNR and CDR2 is FQNEAQ (reference sequence). This CDR3 spans 13 amino acids. V was pared by 1 base and J by 9 bases, with 10 bases between. CDR3 DNA: TGTGCCAGCAGCTTAGAGGCTAAGGGTGAGCAGTTCTTC. Encoded protein: CASSLEAKGEQFF. Drawing the rest from reference TRBV7-9 and TRBJ2-1, the complete variable domain is DTGVSQNPRHKITKRGQNVTFRCDPISEHNRLYWYRQTLGQGPEFLTYFQNEAQLEKSRLLSDRFSAERPKGSFSTLEIQRTEQGDSAMYLCASSLEAKGEQFFGPGTRLTVL.

V usage is TRBV2 and J usage is TRBJ1-2, with 7 positions matching TRBD1. Germline V CDR1 and CDR2: SNHLY, FYNNEI. The CDR3 is 13 amino acids. V trimming: 6 bases; J trimming: 2 bases; junction bases outside the gene matches: 3. In nucleotides, the CDR3 is TGTGCCAGCAGCGCGGGACAGAACTATGGCTACACCTTC. Translation gives CASSAGQNYGYTF.

About this clonotype itself: One end of the junction is discordant with germline, which a read error may explain. The V gene is TRBV6-5, the J gene TRBJ1-5; D might be TRBD1 (6 bases). Germline V gene lookup returns CDR1 MNHEY and CDR2 SVGAGI. The CDR3 is made up of 17 amino acids. CDR3 nucleotides: TGTGCCAGCAGACCGGGGGCAGGCCCCTATAGCAATCGGCCCCAGCATTTT. Amino acid sequence: CASRPGAGPYSNRPQHF.

Only a few counts were recorded for this clonotype. This sequence joins TRBV19 and TRBJ2-5, with a possible D match to TRBD1 (8 bases). The CDR3 contains 15 residues. Germline CDR1 is LNHDA and CDR2 is SQIVND (reference sequence). V lost 3 bases to trimming and J lost 5 bases, with 16 bases between them. The CDR3 loop is CASSIDGRTGETQYF. The CDR3 DNA reads as TGTGCCAGTAGTATTGACGGGAGGACAGGGGAGACCCAGTACTTC. Full variable domain (remainder filled in from reference TRBV19 and TRBJ2-5): DGGITQSPKYLFRKEGQNVTLSCEQNLNHDAMYWYRQDPGQGLRLIYYSQIVNDFQKGDIAEGYSVSREKKESFPLTVTSAQKNPTAFYLCASSIDGRTGETQYFGPGTRLLVL.

This clonotype has a handful of counts. V is TRBV7-8 and J is TRBJ1-3; D remains ambiguous. Trimming cost V 3 bases and J 3 bases, with 9 bases left between them. CDR1 and CDR2 from the germline V gene are SGHVS and FQNEAQ. The CDR3 sequence is 14 residues long. CDR3 nucleotide sequence: TGTGCCAGCAGCTTCAGAAGACTTGGAAACACCATATATTTT. Translating gives CASSFRRLGNTIYF.

The V gene is TRBV5-6, the J gene TRBJ2-7, with 7 bases aligning to TRBD1. Germline-derived CDR1 and CDR2 are SGHDT and YYEEEE. Trimming cost V 4 bases and J 3 bases; bases outside gene matches: 10. This CDR3 has 15 residues. In DNA, the CDR3 is TGTGCCAGCAGCGCTCACCGGGACAGATACTACGAGCAGTACTTC. This sequence encodes CASSAHRDRYYEQYF.

This sequence joins TRBV29-1 and TRBJ2-1, with D perhaps matching TRBD1 (5 bases). Germline assignment: CDR1 SQVTM and CDR2 ANQGSEA. V was cut by 4 bases and J by 6 bases, with 16 bases left in between. The CDR3 extends over 14 amino acids. The chain's CDR3 is CSVGWAGWGNEQFF. As DNA, the CDR3 is TGCAGCGTTGGTTGGGCAGGGTGGGGCAATGAGCAGTTCTTC.

This clonotype was counted once. V is TRBV7-6 and J is TRBJ1-3; D is unclear. Germline V gives CDR1 SGHVS, CDR2 FNYEAQ. V lost 8 bases and J 1 base, leaving 12 bases between the germline ends. The CDR3 contains 14 residues. CDR3 sequence: CASGETGSGNTIYF. Here the CDR3 DNA reads TGTGCCAGCGGGGAAACGGGTTCTGGAAACACCATATATTTT.

CDR3 coding DNA: TGTGCCAGCAGCTTGGGGACTAGCGGATCCTACAATGAGCAGTTCTTC. This sequence encodes CASSLGTSGSYNEQFF. V is TRBV7-3 and J is TRBJ2-1; 11 bases are shared with TRBD2. This CDR3 contains 16 residues. CDR1 is SGHTA, CDR2 FQGTGA, per germline. J gave up 1 base and V 3 bases, and 2 bases lay outside the gene matches.

This CDR3 is CATSAPSGRFADTQYF. The DNA of the CDR3 is TGTGCCACCAGTGCACCTAGCGGGAGGTTTGCAGATACGCAGTATTTT. The chain carries TRBV24-1 and TRBJ2-3; 11 positions agree with TRBD2. The V segment lost 5 bases and the J segment 4 bases; nucleotides outside the gene matches: 7. CDR1 is KGHDR and CDR2 is SFDVKD in the germline V gene. This CDR3 spans 16 amino acids.

There are many counts of this clonotype. The gene calls are TRBV19 and TRBJ2-5; 9 positions match TRBD1. This CDR3 has 15 residues. CDR1 is LNHDA and CDR2 is SQIVND in the germline V gene (reference sequence). The ends lost 1 base at V and 3 bases at J; junction bases unmatched: 3. CDR3 sequence reads: CASSIGTGVEETQYF. The DNA of the CDR3 is TGTGCCAGTAGTATAGGGACAGGGGTTGAAGAGACCCAGTACTTC.

The chain is built from TRBV7-9 and TRBJ1-4; D is unresolved. The CDR3 length is 14 residues. V lost 0 bases, J lost 5 bases, and 7 bases lay in between. Germline V gives CDR1 SEHNR, CDR2 FQNEAQ (reference sequence). The CDR3 DNA is TGTGCCAGCAGCTTAGCGACGCGGAATGAAAAACTGTTTTTT. This encodes CASSLATRNEKLFF. The variable domain in full, with the rest retrieved from reference TRBV7-9 and TRBJ1-4, is DTGVSQNPRHKITKRGQNVTFRCDPISEHNRLYWYRQTLGQGPEFLTYFQNEAQLEKSRLLSDRFSAERPKGSFSTLEIQRTEQGDSAMYLCASSLATRNEKLFFGSGTQLSVL.

This chain joins TRBV2 and TRBJ1-4; perhaps TRBD1 as D (5 bases). The V end lost 7 bases, the J end lost 4 bases, and 16 bases lay between the germline ends. The germline gives CDR1 SNHLY, CDR2 FYNNEI. The CDR3 length is 15 residues. The CDR3 DNA reads as TGTGCCAGCACGTGGGGGACGGCGCTTAATGAAAAACTGTTTTTT. As protein: CASTWGTALNEKLFF.

V gene TRBV7-3 combines with J gene TRBJ2-3; D gene ambiguous. V was trimmed by 10 bases and J by 0 bases, leaving 11 bases between them. This CDR3 is built from 13 residues. CDR1 is SGHTA, CDR2 FQGTGA, per germline. The CDR3 sequence is CAISKSSTDTQYF. Here the CDR3 DNA reads TGTGCCATTAGCAAGTCTAGCACAGATACGCAGTATTTT.

This clonotype was found a few times. This rearrangement joins TRBV4-1 to TRBJ1-5; D ambiguous. Germline V gene lookup returns CDR1 MGHRA and CDR2 YSYEKL. CDR3 length equals 19 residues. The ends were cut back, 0 bases at V and 0 bases at J, with 18 bases in the middle. CDR3 coding DNA: TGCGCCAGCAGCCAAGATAGTTATGAAAGGACCTATAGCAATCAGCCCCAGCATTTT. Protein sequence: CASSQDSYERTYSNQPQHF.